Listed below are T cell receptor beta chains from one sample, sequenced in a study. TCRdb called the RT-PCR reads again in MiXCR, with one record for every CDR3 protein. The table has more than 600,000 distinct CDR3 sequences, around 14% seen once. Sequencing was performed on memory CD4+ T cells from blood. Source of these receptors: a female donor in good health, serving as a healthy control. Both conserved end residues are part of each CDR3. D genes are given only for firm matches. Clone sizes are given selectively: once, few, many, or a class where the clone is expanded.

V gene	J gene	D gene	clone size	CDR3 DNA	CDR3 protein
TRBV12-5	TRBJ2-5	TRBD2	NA	TGTGCTAGTGGAAGAGGCGGGGGGTCGGAGACCCAGTACTTC	CASGRGGGSETQYF
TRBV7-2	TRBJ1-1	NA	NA	TGTGCCAGCAGCCTAAGTCAAATGAACACTGAAGCTTTCTTT	CASSLSQMNTEAFF
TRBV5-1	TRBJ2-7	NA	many	TGCGCCAGCAGCCCTCAGACAGCCTCCTACGAGCAGTACTTC	CASSPQTASYEQYF
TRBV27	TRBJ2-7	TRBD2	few	TGTGCCAGCAGTTTGATGACTAGCGCCTCCCCCTACGAGCAGTACTTC	CASSLMTSASPYEQYF
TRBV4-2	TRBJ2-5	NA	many	TGTGCCAGCAGCCCAGGGGAGCGGTGGGAGGAGGAGACCCAGTACTTC	CASSPGERWEEETQYF
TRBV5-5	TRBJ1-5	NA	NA	TGTGCCAGCAGCTTGGCGGCAGGGGATAGTCAGCCCCAGCATTTT	CASSLAAGDSQPQHF
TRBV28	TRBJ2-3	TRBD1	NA	TGTGCCAGCAAGTCTAACCGGGACAGGGTAGCAGGAGATACGCAGTATTTT	CASKSNRDRVAGDTQYF
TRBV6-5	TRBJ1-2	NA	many	TGTGCCAGCACCCCCCGAAGGGACTATGGCTACACCTTC	CASTPRRDYGYTF
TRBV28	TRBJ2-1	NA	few	TGTGCCAGCAGTTTTTTGTTAAGTCCCGTGTTCTTC	CASSFLLSPVFF
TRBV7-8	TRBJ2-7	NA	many	TGTGCCAGCAGCTCGTGGACGGCCTACGAGCAGTACTTC	CASSSWTAYEQYF
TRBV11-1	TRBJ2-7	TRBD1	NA	TGTGCCAGCAGCGAACAGGGGTACTCCTACGAGCAGTACTTC	CASSEQGYSYEQYF
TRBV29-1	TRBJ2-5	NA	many	TGCAGCGGAGGGACGCCCCCCGAGACCCAGTACTTC	CSGGTPPETQYF
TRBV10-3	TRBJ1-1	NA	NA	TGTGCCATCAGTTCTCCCGGAGCCACTGAAGCTTTCTTT	CAISSPGATEAFF
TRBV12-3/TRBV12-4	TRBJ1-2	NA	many	TGTGCCAGCAGTTTATCGAGGACGAGAGGGGGCTACACCTTC	CASSLSRTRGGYTF
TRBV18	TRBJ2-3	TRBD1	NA	TGTGCCAGCTCACCACCGACAGGGTCCACAGATACGCAGTATTTT	CASSPPTGSTDTQYF
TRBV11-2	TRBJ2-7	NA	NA	TGTGCCAGTAGCTTAGATCGAGTTGTTAACGAGCAGTACTTC	CASSLDRVVNEQYF
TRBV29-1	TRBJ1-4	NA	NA	TGCAGCGTTGACCCGGGGGGTGAAAAACTGTTTTTT	CSVDPGGEKLFF
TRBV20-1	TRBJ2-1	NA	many	TGCAGTGCTAGTAAGGGAGCTCTGGCGTTCTTC	CSASKGALAFF
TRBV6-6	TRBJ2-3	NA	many	TGTGCCAGCAGAAGAGATAGCGGTACTAGCACAGATACGCAGTATTTT	CASRRDSGTSTDTQYF
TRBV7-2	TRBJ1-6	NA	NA	TGTGCCAGCAGCTTAAAGACCAGTCATAATTCACCCCTCCACTTT	CASSLKTSHNSPLHF
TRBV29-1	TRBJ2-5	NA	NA	TGCAGCGTTAGCTGGGGAGAGACCCAGTACTTC	CSVSWGETQYF
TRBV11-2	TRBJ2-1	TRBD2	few	TGTGCCAGCAGCTTAGCGCTAGCGGTATCTGAGCAGTTCTTC	CASSLALAVSEQFF
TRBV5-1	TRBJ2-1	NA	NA	TGCGCCAGCAGCTTGGAGGGGGACATTTCCTACAATGAGCAGTTCTTC	CASSLEGDISYNEQFF
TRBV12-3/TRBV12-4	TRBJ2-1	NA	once	TGTGCCAGCAGTTACTATAACACATCACTAAGCCACACTATCTACAATGAGCAGTTCTTC	CASSYYNTSLSHTIYNEQFF
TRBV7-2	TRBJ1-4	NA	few	TGTGCCAGCAGCTTAGTCGCGTCAGGTGAAAAACTGTTTTTT	CASSLVASGEKLFF
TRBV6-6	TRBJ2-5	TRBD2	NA	TGTGCCAGCAGGTCGAGCGGGGGGGCAGGAGAGACCCAGTACTTC	CASRSSGGAGETQYF
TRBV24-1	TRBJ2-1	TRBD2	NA	TGTGCCACCAGTGATTCCCTAGCGGGAGGGCCGGGTGAGCAGTTCTTC	CATSDSLAGGPGEQFF
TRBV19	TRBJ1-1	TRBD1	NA	TGTGCCAGTAGTGTACTCGGGACAGGGGTTGGGGCTTTCTTT	CASSVLGTGVGAFF
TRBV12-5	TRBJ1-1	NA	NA	TGTGCTAGTACTAGGGCCCGAGAGAGTGAAGCTTTCTTT	CASTRARESEAFF
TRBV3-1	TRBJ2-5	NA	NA	TGTGCCAGCAGCCACAGGGCGCAAGAGACCCAGTACTTC	CASSHRAQETQYF
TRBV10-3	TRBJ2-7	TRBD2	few	TGTGCCATCAGTGCGGGTAGCGGGGGGACCTACGAGCAGTACTTC	CAISAGSGGTYEQYF
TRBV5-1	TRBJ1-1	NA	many	TGCGCCAGCAGCTCTGACGACAGTCATCTTATTATGAACACTGAAGCTTTCTTT	CASSSDDSHLIMNTEAFF
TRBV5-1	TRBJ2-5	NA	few	TGCGCCAGCAGCTTGCCCCCCCCCTTGGAGACCCAGTACTTC	CASSLPPPLETQYF
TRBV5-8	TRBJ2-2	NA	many	TGTGCCAGCAGCTTAGGACAACACACCGGGGAGCTGTTTTTT	CASSLGQHTGELFF
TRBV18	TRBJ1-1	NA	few	TGTGCCAGCTCACGAGGGAACAGATTGTTGAACACTGAAGCTTTCTTT	CASSRGNRLLNTEAFF
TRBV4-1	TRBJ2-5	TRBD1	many	TGCGCCAGCAGCCAGGCCGGGACAGGGGTACGTGGAGAGACCCAGTACTTC	CASSQAGTGVRGETQYF
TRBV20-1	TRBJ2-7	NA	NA	TGCAGTGTTACCCTAGCCTACGAGCAGTACTTC	CSVTLAYEQYF